The present T cell receptor (beta chain) was sequenced within a study of immune evolution from preneoplasia to lung adenocarcinoma. Libraries were prepared by immunoSEQ multiplex PCR; TCRdb keeps only in-frame clonotypes and omits some of them. The data contain approximately 11,000 clones, 78% of them seen just once; the ten biggest clones take up 3% to 5%. Notes on this clone: Its target is unknown.

Study-wide findings and caveats: From normal lung to invasive adenocarcinoma, top clone frequencies appeared to decrease. T cell clonality was higher in KRAS-mutant than EGFR-mutant or wild-type nodules.

Trimming shortened V by 2 bases and J by 4 bases, and 12 bases separated the two germline ends. CDR1 and CDR2 from the germline V gene are LNHDA and SQIVND (reference sequence). The length of the CDR3 is 15 residues. The sample consisted of FFPE minimally invasive lung adenocarcinoma tissue. The TCR originated in a person aged 55-85 years with lung adenocarcinoma. The gene calls are TRBV19 and TRBJ1-3; D perhaps matches TRBD1 (6 bases). DNA of the CDR3: TGTGCCAGTAGTATATTAAGGACAGACGGAAACACCATATATTTT. It yields the protein CASSILRTDGNTIYF.